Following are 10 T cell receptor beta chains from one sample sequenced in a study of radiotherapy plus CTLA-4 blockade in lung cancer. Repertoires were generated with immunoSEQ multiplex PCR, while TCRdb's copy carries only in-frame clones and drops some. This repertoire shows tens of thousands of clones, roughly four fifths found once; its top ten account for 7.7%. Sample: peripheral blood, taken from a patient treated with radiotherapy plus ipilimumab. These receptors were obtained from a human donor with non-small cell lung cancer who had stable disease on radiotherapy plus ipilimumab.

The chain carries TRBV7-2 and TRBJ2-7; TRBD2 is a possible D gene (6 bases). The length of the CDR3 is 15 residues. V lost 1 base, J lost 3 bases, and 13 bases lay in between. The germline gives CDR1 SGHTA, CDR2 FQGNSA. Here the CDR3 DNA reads TGTGCCAGCAGCTTAGAGCTGGGAGGCCTCTACGAGCAGTACTTC. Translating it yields CASSLELGGLYEQYF.

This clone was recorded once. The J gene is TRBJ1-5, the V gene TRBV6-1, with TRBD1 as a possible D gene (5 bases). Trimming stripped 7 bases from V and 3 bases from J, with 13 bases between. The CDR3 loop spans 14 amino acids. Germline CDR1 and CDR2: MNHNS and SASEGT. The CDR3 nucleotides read TGTGCCAGCATCAAATGGGGGGACAATCAGCCCCAGCATTTT. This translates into CASIKWGDNQPQHF.

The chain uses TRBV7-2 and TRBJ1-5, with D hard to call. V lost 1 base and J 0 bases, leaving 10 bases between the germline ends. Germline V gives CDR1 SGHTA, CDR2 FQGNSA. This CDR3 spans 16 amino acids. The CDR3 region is CASSLDSGNSNQPQHF. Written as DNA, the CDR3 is TGTGCCAGCAGCTTAGATTCTGGGAATAGCAATCAGCCCCAGCATTTT.

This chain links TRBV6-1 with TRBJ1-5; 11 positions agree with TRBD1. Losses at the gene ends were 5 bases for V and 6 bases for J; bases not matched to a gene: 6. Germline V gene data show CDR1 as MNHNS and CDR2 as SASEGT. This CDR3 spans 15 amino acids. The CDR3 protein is CASSRGQGVAQPQHF. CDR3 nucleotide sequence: TGTGCCAGCAGTAGGGGACAGGGGGTTGCTCAGCCCCAGCATTTT.

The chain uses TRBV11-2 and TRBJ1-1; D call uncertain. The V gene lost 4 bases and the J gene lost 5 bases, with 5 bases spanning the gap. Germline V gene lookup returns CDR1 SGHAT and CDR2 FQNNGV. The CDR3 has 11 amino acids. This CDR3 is CASSWRTEAFF. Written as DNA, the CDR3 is TGTGCCAGCAGCTGGCGAACTGAAGCTTTCTTT.

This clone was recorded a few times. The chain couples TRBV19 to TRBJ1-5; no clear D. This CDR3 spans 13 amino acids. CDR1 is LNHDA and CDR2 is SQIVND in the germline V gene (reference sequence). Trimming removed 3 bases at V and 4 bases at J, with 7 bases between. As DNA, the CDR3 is TGTGCCAGTAGTATGTTGGGGAATCAGCCCCAGCATTTT. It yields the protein CASSMLGNQPQHF. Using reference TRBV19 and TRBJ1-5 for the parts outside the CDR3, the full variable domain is DGGITQSPKYLFRKEGQNVTLSCEQNLNHDAMYWYRQDPGQGLRLIYYSQIVNDFQKGDIAEGYSVSREKKESFPLTVTSAQKNPTAFYLCASSMLGNQPQHFGDGTRLSIL.

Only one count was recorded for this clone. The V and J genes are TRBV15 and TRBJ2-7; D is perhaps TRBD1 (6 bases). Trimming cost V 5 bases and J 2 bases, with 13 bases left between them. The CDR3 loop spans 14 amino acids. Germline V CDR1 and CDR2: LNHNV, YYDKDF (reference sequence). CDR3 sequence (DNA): TGTGCCACCAGCCGTGGACAGAGTACCTACGAGCAGTACTTC. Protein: CATSRGQSTYEQYF.

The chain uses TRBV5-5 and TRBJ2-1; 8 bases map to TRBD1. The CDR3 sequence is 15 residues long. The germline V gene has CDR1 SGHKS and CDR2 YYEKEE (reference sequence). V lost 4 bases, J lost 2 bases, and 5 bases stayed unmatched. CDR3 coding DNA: TGTGCCAGCAGCATAACAGGGGGAACCTACAATGAGCAGTTCTTC. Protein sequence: CASSITGGTYNEQFF.

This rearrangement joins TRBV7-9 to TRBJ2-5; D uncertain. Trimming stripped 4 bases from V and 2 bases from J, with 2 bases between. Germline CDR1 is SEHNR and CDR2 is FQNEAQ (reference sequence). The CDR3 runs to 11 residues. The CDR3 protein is CASSWQETQYF. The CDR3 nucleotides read TGTGCCAGCAGCTGGCAAGAGACCCAGTACTTC.

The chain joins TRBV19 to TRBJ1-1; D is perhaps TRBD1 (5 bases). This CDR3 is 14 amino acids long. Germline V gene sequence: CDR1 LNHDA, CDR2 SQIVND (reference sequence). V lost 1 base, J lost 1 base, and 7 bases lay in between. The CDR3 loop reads CASSIGQGNTEAFF. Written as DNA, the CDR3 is TGTGCCAGTAGTATAGGGCAGGGGAACACTGAAGCTTTCTTT.